The T cell receptor (beta chain) under discussion was sequenced for a study of OX40 agonist ivuxolimab in advanced cancers. About the research overall: Patients' therapy was ivuxolimab, an antibody that acts as an agonist of OX40 (CD134). Eligibility admitted prior anti-PD-1, anti-PD-L1 or anti-CTLA-4 therapy; about 40% had some. Study conclusions and caveats: Normalized T-cell clonal expansion was also low in some nonresponders.

TCRdb's table, derived via immunoSEQ multiplex PCR, lists solely in-frame clones and lacks some. The sample records almost 80,000 clones, approximately 80% being singletons. CDR1 LNHNV and CDR2 YYDKDF come from the germline V gene (reference sequence). The CDR3 has 16 amino acids. V dropped 0 bases and J dropped 2; count of bases not matched to a gene: 4. About this clone itself: What it binds is not known.

The sample was CD4+ or CD8+ T cells sorted from blood, taken in a trial of the OX40 agonist ivuxolimab. The rearrangement links TRBV15 to TRBJ2-3; TRBD1 matches at 8 bases. The sequence was collected from an adult with an advanced solid tumor such as melanoma, head and neck, liver or kidney cancer. CDR3 region: CATSRDMDRDTDTQYF. CDR3 nucleotides: TGTGCCACCAGCAGAGACATGGACAGGGACACAGATACGCAGTATTTT.